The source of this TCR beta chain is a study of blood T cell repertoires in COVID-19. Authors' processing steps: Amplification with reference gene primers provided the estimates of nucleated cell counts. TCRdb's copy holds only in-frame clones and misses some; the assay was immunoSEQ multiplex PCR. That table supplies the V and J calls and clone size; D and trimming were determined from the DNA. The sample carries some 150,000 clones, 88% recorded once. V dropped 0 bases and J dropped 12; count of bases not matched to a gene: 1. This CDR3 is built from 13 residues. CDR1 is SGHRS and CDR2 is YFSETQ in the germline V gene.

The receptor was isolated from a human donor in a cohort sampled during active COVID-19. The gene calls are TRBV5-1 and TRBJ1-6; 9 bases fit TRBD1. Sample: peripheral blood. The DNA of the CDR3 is TGCGCCAGCAGCTTGGGACAGGGGGAACCCCTCCACTTT. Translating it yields CASSLGQGEPLHF.